This T cell receptor (beta chain) appears in the sequencing data of a study of PD-L1 blockade in urothelial cancer. For the study at large: T cells numbered a median of about 150,000 in the blood samples.

Each PCR had synthetic TCR analog templates added to it as a spike-in. The data were produced by immunoSEQ multiplex PCR, yet TCRdb's version contains in-frame clones alone and is incomplete. This table holds around 60,000 clones, about four fifths found once. CDR1 is SGHDN, CDR2 FVKESK, per germline. The CDR3 consists of 20 residues. V dropped 4 bases and J dropped 5; count of bases not matched to a gene: 19. Time point denoted: pretreatment peripheral blood. This sequence originates from a man aged 70-80 years with urothelial cancer. Here the sequenced sample was PBMCs, taken around atezolizumab (anti-PD-L1) treatment. The rearrangement joins TRBV14 to TRBJ2-2; 10 bases agree with TRBD2. In DNA, the CDR3 is TGTGCCAGCAGCCGGTACAGGGGTTTGAGCGGGAGGGCCTCGACCGGGGAGCTGTTTTTT. Translation: CASSRYRGLSGRASTGELFF.